This T cell receptor beta chain was captured in a study of regulatory T cells in long-lasting Graves disease. General study findings and limits: Favoring TRBV28, TRBJ1-2 and TRBJ2-5 was a feature seen in persistent disease. Persistent Graves' patients showed a TCR diversity that was lower than that of newly diagnosed ones.

Time point reported: newly diagnosed GD, antithyroid drugs for less than 3 months. PBMC-derived RNA was used for the TCR library. Patients of an endocrinology department in Xi'an, China, were included. V lost 4 bases and J 5 bases, leaving 22 bases between the germline ends. CDR3 length: 17 residues. CDR1 and CDR2 (germline): SGHTS, YDEGEE. Libraries of TCR beta came from iRepertoire HTBI primers plus Arm-PCR of CDR3 regions. Via MiXCR, TCRdb re-called the multiplex PCR reads, giving one row per CDR3 protein. The sample has hundreds of thousands of distinct CDR3 sequences; roughly 15% are singletons. This clonotype was seen a few times. The antigen remains unidentified. The same sample was also studied in work on T cells in Graves' hyperthyroidism and ophthalmopathy. This second study says: Ophthalmopathy was identified by the model a median about six months ahead of onset.

Source: peripheral blood mononuclear cells (PBMCs), taken at new diagnosis, from a patient treated with antithyroid drugs. The chain employs TRBV5-8 and TRBJ2-4, with D possibly matching TRBD1 (5 bases). This sequence was found in a woman in her thirties with Graves disease. The CDR3 DNA sequence: TGTGCCAGCAGCCCATGGGGCTGGGGCGAAGATGAAAACATTCAGTACTTC. As protein: CASSPWGWGEDENIQYF.